The 14 T cell receptor beta chains below come from one sample, sequenced in a study of human T cells and chemical hapten exposure. Time point here: patch test 3, about 24 weeks after DPC sensitization. Treatment specified: therapeutic diphenylcyclopropenone sensitization with weekly scalp DPC. TCRdb used MiXCR to reprocess the RACE reads, holding one entry per CDR3 protein. The top ten hold around 2.7% of the sample, which has 90,000 to 110,000 distinct CDR3 sequences, under 35% seen once. This sample comprised whole blood, obtained in connection with sensitization to the hapten diphenylcyclopropenone (DPC). The receptor set was obtained from a man aged 40-49 years with alopecia areata. Some clones in this sample may be carry-over from other donors' samples.

The chain is built from TRBV20-1 and TRBJ2-7, with TRBD2 identical over 9 bases. The CDR3 totals 16 residues. The J segment lost 0 bases and the V segment lost 6 bases, leaving 12 bases of the junction unmatched. Germline V gene sequence: CDR1 DFQATT, CDR2 SNEGSKA (reference sequence). The CDR3 sequence: CSALIGGSGSSYEQYF. The CDR3 region has the DNA TGCAGTGCGCTGATCGGGGGTAGCGGGAGCTCCTACGAGCAGTACTTC.

The chain is built from TRBV6-2 or TRBV6-3 and TRBJ2-7, with TRBD2 as a possible D gene (6 bases). This CDR3 contains 12 residues. Trimming cost V 10 bases and J 2 bases, with 12 bases left between them. Germline V gene data show CDR1 as MNHEY and CDR2 as SVGEGT. CDR3 region: CATDPGAYEQYF. CDR3 in DNA: TGTGCCACCGACCCGGGAGCCTACGAGCAGTACTTC.

This clonotype was counted a few times. DNA of the CDR3: TGTGCCAGCAGCCCCGCTAAAAGGACAGGGACAAGTGGGGCCAACGTCCTGACTTTC. Its protein is CASSPAKRTGTSGANVLTF. This rearrangement joins TRBV6-5 to TRBJ2-6; 8 bases line up with TRBD1. Germline trimming cut 6 bases from V and 3 bases from J; bases unmatched to any gene: 16. Germline assignment: CDR1 MNHEY and CDR2 SVGAGI. The CDR3 is made up of 19 amino acids.

This clonotype was detected a few times. The chain joins TRBV29-1 to TRBJ2-3, with D possibly matching TRBD2 (6 bases). The CDR3 has 13 amino acids. Germline CDR1 reads SQVTM; CDR2 reads ANQGSEA. Trimming pared 2 bases from V and 3 bases from J, leaving 9 bases between. CDR3 DNA sequence: TGCAGCGTTGAACTAGCGCCAACAGATACGCAGTATTTT. The encoded protein is CSVELAPTDTQYF.

This clonotype was counted only a few times. The chain has TRBV20-1 and TRBJ2-1, with D perhaps matching TRBD1 (5 bases). The CDR3 loop spans 17 amino acids. The germline V gene has CDR1 DFQATT and CDR2 SNEGSKA (reference sequence). Deletions cut 5 bases from V and 1 base from J, with 21 bases between. This CDR3 is CSALPNGQGGSYNEQFF. CDR3 in DNA: TGCAGTGCTCTCCCTAACGGGCAGGGTGGGTCCTACAATGAGCAGTTCTTC.

The gene calls are TRBV15 and TRBJ2-3, with 12 bases matching TRBD2. This CDR3 has 15 amino acids. The germline V gene has CDR1 LNHNV and CDR2 YYDKDF (reference sequence). V shed 5 bases and J 4 bases; nucleotides not matched to a gene: 4. CDR3 sequence reads: CATSSTSGRPDTQYF. In DNA form, the CDR3 reads TGTGCCACCAGCTCGACTAGCGGGAGACCAGATACGCAGTATTTT. The whole variable domain, filled in from reference TRBV15 and TRBJ2-3, reads DAMVIQNPRYQVTQFGKPVTLSCSQTLNHNVMYWYQQKSSQAPKLLFHYYDKDFNNEADTPDNFQSRRPNTSFCFLDIRSPGLGDTAMYLCATSSTSGRPDTQYFGPGTRLTVL.

The chain combines TRBV6-6 with TRBJ1-6, with D hard to call. In germline, CDR1 is MNHNY, CDR2 SVGAGI (reference sequence). Trimming took off 7 bases at V and 0 bases at J, with 7 bases between the two ends. CDR3 length equals 14 residues. CDR3 loop: CASIQSSYNSPLHF. Here the CDR3 DNA reads TGTGCCAGCATCCAGAGCTCCTATAATTCACCCCTCCACTTT.

The V call is TRBV7-2, the J call TRBJ2-3, with TRBD2 matching over 16 bases. The V gene's germline CDR1 is SGHTA and CDR2 FQGNSA. The CDR3 spans 16 residues. Unmatched junction bases numbered 5, after V lost 5 bases and J lost 6 bases. For the CDR3, the DNA is TGTGCCAGCAGCCCCGGGACTAGCGGGAGGGTCGATACGCAGTATTTT. It encodes CASSPGTSGRVDTQYF.

This clonotype was picked up a small number of times. The chain combines TRBV14 with TRBJ1-5, with D unclear. This CDR3 has 13 residues. Per germline, CDR1 SGHDN and CDR2 FVKESK. V shed 5 bases and J shed 5 bases, with 10 bases lying between them. The CDR3 sequence: CASSDASYQPQHF. The CDR3 nucleotides are TGTGCCAGCAGCGACGCCAGCTATCAGCCCCAGCATTTT.

This clonotype was recorded a few times. CDR3 sequence reads: CATSDYRNSNQPQHF. The CDR3 coding sequence is TGTGCCACCAGTGATTACCGGAATAGCAATCAGCCCCAGCATTTT. V gene TRBV24-1 combines with J gene TRBJ1-5; D not resolved. Germline V gene lookup returns CDR1 KGHDR and CDR2 SFDVKD. The CDR3 spans 15 residues. V was clipped by 2 bases and J by 0 bases, with 7 bases between them.

The chain links TRBV3-1 to TRBJ2-3; tentative D call: TRBD2 (5 bases). CDR3 length: 16 residues. CDR1 and CDR2 from the germline V gene are LGHDT and YNNKEL (reference sequence). Trimming stripped 5 bases from V and 6 bases from J, with 21 bases between. The CDR3 nucleotides read TGTGCCAGCAGCGTATATCGCCTCGCCTCGGGGGATACGCAGTATTTT. Its translation: CASSVYRLASGDTQYF.

The table lists this clonotype with a few counts. V is TRBV12-3 or TRBV12-4 and J is TRBJ1-1; D call uncertain. The CDR3 has 14 amino acids. V lost 7 bases and J 5 bases, leaving 17 bases between the germline ends. The CDR3 region has the DNA TGTGCCAGCACCCCTCGGTCAGGAGGAACTGAAGCTTTCTTT. Residues: CASTPRSGGTEAFF.

This clonotype has only a few counts. V usage is TRBV28 and J usage is TRBJ1-6; the D gene is possibly TRBD1 (5 bases). The germline V gene encodes CDR1 MDHEN and CDR2 SYDVKM. This CDR3 is 16 amino acids long. The V end was cut by 3 bases, the J end by 5 bases, with 14 bases between. The CDR3 here is CASSFASGQNNSPLHF. CDR3 sequence (DNA): TGTGCCAGCAGTTTCGCATCCGGACAAAATAATTCACCCCTCCACTTT.

This clonotype was counted between two and nine times. J is TRBJ2-1 and V is TRBV12-3 or TRBV12-4, with 16 bases lining up with TRBD2. The trim removed 0 bases at V and 9 bases at J, leaving 8 bases unmatched. This CDR3 is built from 18 residues. The CDR3 spells CASSLAGTSGRAVSEQFF. CDR3 DNA sequence: TGTGCCAGCAGTTTAGCCGGGACTAGCGGGAGGGCCGTCTCTGAGCAGTTCTTC.